A single sample gave rise to the 23 T cell receptor beta chains below, sequenced in a study of a mutant IDH1 vaccine in newly diagnosed glioma (dated by TCRdb to the early 2020s). Library preparation was by the immunoSEQ multiplex PCR assay. Entries here come from immuneACCESS through TCRdb and include only in-frame sequences with V and J called. Some clones fail to appear in such tables; in the studies checked, an unresolved V gene covers under half of the shortfall, and the cause of the remainder is unknown. The sample includes about 54,000 clones, with roughly 84% observed a single time. In total, the top ten clones hold roughly 4% of the sample. Taken with the paper, the label for time point translates to: week 35, safety follow-up. Every vaccine dose consisted of 300 ug of a 20-mer mutant IDH1 peptide in Montanide, administered subcutaneously together with topical imiquimod. Their recognized antigens are unknown.

Sequencing was performed on PBMCs, taken from a glioma patient whose treatment included an IDH1 peptide vaccine. The receptors originated from a woman between 18 and 29 years old with glioma.

V is TRBV10-3 and J is TRBJ1-5; D is ambiguous. The CDR3 totals 15 residues. CDR1 and CDR2 from the germline V gene are ENHRY and SYGVKD. V was trimmed by 0 bases and J by 1 base, leaving 7 bases between them. The CDR3 nucleotides read TGTGCCATCAGTGAGTCGGACGGCAGCAATCAGCCCCAGCATTTT. Translated: CAISESDGSNQPQHF.

The gene calls are TRBV28 and TRBJ1-1; tentatively, D is TRBD1 (6 bases). Germline CDR1 and CDR2: MDHEN and SYDVKM. This CDR3 comprises 15 residues. Trimming left V 3 bases short and J 4 bases short, with 15 bases between. In nucleotides, the CDR3 is TGTGCCAGCAGTTTCCCCCCGGGGGCTCGCACTGAAGCTTTCTTT. Translation: CASSFPPGARTEAFF.

CDR3 region: CASSYRDRAEAFF. In DNA, the CDR3 is TGTGCCAGCAGCTACAGGGATAGGGCTGAAGCTTTCTTT. This rearrangement joins TRBV14 to TRBJ1-1, with D maybe TRBD1 (6 bases). Per the germline V gene, CDR1 is SGHDN and CDR2 is FVKESK. V lost 5 bases and J lost 6, with 13 bases in between. The CDR3 sequence is 13 residues long. Supplemented by reference TRBV14 and TRBJ1-1, the full variable domain reads EAGVTQFPSHSVIEKGQTVTLRCDPISGHDNLYWYRRVMGKEIKFLLHFVKESKQDESGMPNNRFLAERTGGTYSTLKVQPAELEDSGVYFCASSYRDRAEAFFGQGTRLTVV.

V gene TRBV7-9 combines with J gene TRBJ2-3; the D gene is possibly TRBD1 (8 bases). V was clipped by 6 bases and J by 4 bases, with 17 bases between them. CDR3 length equals 15 residues. The germline gives CDR1 SEHNR, CDR2 FQNEAQ (reference sequence). CDR3 region: CASRTQGGHPDTQYF. The CDR3 DNA reads TGTGCCAGCAGAACACAGGGGGGGCATCCAGATACGCAGTATTTT. Using reference TRBV7-9 and TRBJ2-3 for the parts outside the CDR3, the full variable domain is DTGVSQNPRHKITKRGQNVTFRCDPISEHNRLYWYRQTLGQGPEFLTYFQNEAQLEKSRLLSDRFSAERPKGSFSTLEIQRTEQGDSAMYLCASRTQGGHPDTQYFGPGTRLTVL.

The chain recombines TRBV14 with TRBJ2-2; possibly TRBD2 for D (5 bases). Per the germline V gene, CDR1 is SGHDN and CDR2 is FVKESK. The germline V and J ends were trimmed by 7 bases and 0 bases, with 12 bases remaining between them. The CDR3 extends over 15 amino acids. The CDR3 sequence: CASNRGISNTGELFF. The CDR3 region has the DNA TGTGCCAGCAACCGAGGGATTTCGAACACCGGGGAGCTGTTTTTT.

J is TRBJ1-4 and V is TRBV7-6, with TRBD1 matching 8 bases. Losses at the gene ends were 4 bases for V and 5 bases for J; bases not matched to a gene: 3. The CDR3 spans 14 residues. The V gene's germline CDR1 is SGHVS and CDR2 FNYEAQ. Written as DNA, the CDR3 is TGTGCCAGCAGCTCGACAGGGGAGAATGAAAAACTGTTTTTT. The encoded protein is CASSSTGENEKLFF.

The V and J genes are TRBV12-5 and TRBJ1-1; D gene unclear. Trimming cost V 2 bases and J 4 bases, with 2 bases left between them. The CDR3 is 11 residues long. Germline V gene sequence: CDR1 LGHNT, CDR2 FRNRAP. CDR3 nucleotides: TGTGCTAGTGGTTTGTCCACTGAAGCTTTCTTT. It translates to CASGLSTEAFF. The variable domain in full, completed from reference TRBV12-5 and TRBJ1-1, reads DARVTQTPRHKVTEMGQEVTMRCQPILGHNTVFWYRQTMMQGLELLAYFRNRAPLDDSGMPKDRFSAEMPDATLATLKIQPSEPRDSAVYFCASGLSTEAFFGQGTRLTVV.

The chain employs TRBV6-1 and TRBJ1-2; no clear D. V was pared by 1 base and J by 8 bases, with 11 bases between. This CDR3 is 13 amino acids long. Per the germline V gene, CDR1 is MNHNS and CDR2 is SASEGT. The DNA of the CDR3 is TGTGCCAGCAGTGAAGAGGAGGTCGGAGGCTACACCTTC. Residues: CASSEEEVGGYTF.

The rearrangement uses TRBV5-5 and TRBJ1-3; D is ambiguous. The CDR3 runs 17 residues. Trimming shortened V by 3 bases and J by 0 bases, and 16 bases separated the two germline ends. Germline lookup yields CDR1 SGHKS and CDR2 YYEKEE (reference sequence). The CDR3 nucleotides are TGTGCCAGCAGCTCCCTAGGGCAGCCTAGCTCTGGAAACACCATATATTTT. It is translated as CASSSLGQPSSGNTIYF.

The chain combines TRBV4-1 with TRBJ1-4; a weak D match, TRBD1 (5 bases). Trimming pared 0 bases from V and 1 base from J, leaving 12 bases between. Germline V CDR1 and CDR2: MGHRA, YSYEKL. The CDR3 spans 17 residues. The CDR3 bases are TGCGCCAGCAGCCAAGATGGGGGTCCGGGAACTAATGAAAAACTGTTTTTT. Translated: CASSQDGGPGTNEKLFF.

The chain has TRBV7-8 and TRBJ2-5; D is uncertain. V lost 0 bases, J lost 1 base, and 9 bases lay in between. In germline, CDR1 is SGHVS, CDR2 FQNEAQ. The CDR3 loop spans 15 amino acids. The CDR3 coding sequence is TGTGCCAGCAGCTTAGCGCCAAGCGCCCAAGAGACCCAGTACTTC. Its translation: CASSLAPSAQETQYF.

V is TRBV19 and J is TRBJ2-3; 9 bases fit TRBD1. Germline V lookup: CDR1 LNHDA, CDR2 SQIVND (reference sequence). V dropped 5 bases and J dropped 0; count of bases not matched to a gene: 3. This CDR3 region has 15 residues. CDR3 DNA sequence: TGTGCCAGTAGTGTACAGGGGGCGAGCACAGATACGCAGTATTTT. It codes for CASSVQGASTDTQYF.

The DNA of the CDR3 is TGTGCCAGCAGCTTAGAGGCGGGGGGCACCTACGAGCAGTACTTC. It codes for CASSLEAGGTYEQYF. The chain combines TRBV11-2 with TRBJ2-7, with 8 bases matching TRBD2. The ends lost 0 bases at V and 2 bases at J; junction bases unmatched: 3. The germline V gene has CDR1 SGHAT and CDR2 FQNNGV. The CDR3 extends over 15 amino acids.

This clone is medium-sized by share. The chain recombines TRBV16 with TRBJ1-5, with unresolved D. Per germline, CDR1 KGHSY and CDR2 FQNENV. The CDR3 sequence is 14 residues long. Trimming took off 3 bases at V and 3 bases at J, with 9 bases between the two ends. The CDR3 sequence is CASSHGRDNQPQHF. CDR3 DNA sequence: TGTGCCAGCAGCCACGGACGGGACAATCAGCCCCAGCATTTT.

V gene TRBV7-9 combines with J gene TRBJ2-5; the D gene is possibly TRBD1 (5 bases). The CDR3 runs to 15 residues. The V gene lost 1 base and the J gene lost 2 bases, with 11 bases spanning the gap. CDR1 is SEHNR, CDR2 FQNEAQ, per germline (reference sequence). The CDR3 sequence is CASSLVGHPQETQYF. Here the CDR3 DNA reads TGTGCCAGCAGCTTAGTCGGACACCCTCAAGAGACCCAGTACTTC. The whole variable domain, filled in from reference TRBV7-9 and TRBJ2-5, reads DTGVSQNPRHKITKRGQNVTFRCDPISEHNRLYWYRQTLGQGPEFLTYFQNEAQLEKSRLLSDRFSAERPKGSFSTLEIQRTEQGDSAMYLCASSLVGHPQETQYFGPGTRLLVL.

This chain connects TRBV7-2 to TRBJ1-5; D perhaps matches TRBD1 (6 bases). Trimming took off 4 bases at V and 6 bases at J, with 16 bases between the two ends. CDR1 is SGHTA and CDR2 is FQGNSA in the germline V gene. This CDR3 region has 15 residues. CDR3 loop: CASSSDGTNLQPQHF. In DNA, the CDR3 is TGTGCCAGCAGCTCTGACGGGACAAACCTTCAGCCCCAGCATTTT.

The rearrangement joins TRBV10-3 to TRBJ2-5; maybe TRBD2 (6 bases). Deletions cut 6 bases from V and 2 bases from J, with 10 bases between. Germline CDR1 reads ENHRY; CDR2 reads SYGVKD. CDR3 length equals 13 residues. As DNA, the CDR3 is TGTGCCATCAGGATGGCGGGACAAGAGACCCAGTACTTC. Amino acids: CAIRMAGQETQYF.

This clone was detected once. The chain uses TRBV2 and TRBJ2-1, with D unresolved. The germline V gene has CDR1 SNHLY and CDR2 FYNNEI. The CDR3 extends over 11 amino acids. The germline V and J ends were trimmed by 8 bases and 9 bases, with 11 bases remaining between them. The DNA for the CDR3 is TGTGCCAGCCTTACGGCCACTGAGCAGTTCTTC. Its protein is CASLTATEQFF.

This chain links TRBV5-1 with TRBJ1-1, with 8 bases identical to TRBD1. CDR3 length equals 15 residues. From germline, CDR1 is SGHRS and CDR2 YFSETQ. Germline trimming cut 4 bases from V and 5 bases from J; bases unmatched to any gene: 10. CDR3 region: CASSPQGARGTEAFF. The CDR3 DNA follows: TGCGCCAGCAGCCCTCAGGGGGCTAGGGGAACTGAAGCTTTCTTT. The whole variable domain, filled in from reference TRBV5-1 and TRBJ1-1, reads KAGVTQTPRYLIKTRGQQVTLSCSPISGHRSVSWYQQTPGQGLQFLFEYFSETQRNKGNFPGRFSGRQFSNSRSEMNVSTLELGDSALYLCASSPQGARGTEAFFGQGTRLTVV.

The chain links TRBV9 to TRBJ1-1; 8 bases fit TRBD1. V trimming: 3 bases; J trimming: 0 bases; junction bases outside the gene matches: 10. CDR1 and CDR2 from the germline V gene are SGDLS and YYNGEE. This CDR3 is built from 17 residues. Written as DNA, the CDR3 is TGTGCCAGCAGCGATGAAGACAGGGGAGGGATGAACACTGAAGCTTTCTTT. This translates into CASSDEDRGGMNTEAFF. Looking up the rest from reference TRBV9 and TRBJ1-1 gives the full variable domain: DSGVTQTPKHLITATGQRVTLRCSPRSGDLSVYWYQQSLDQGLQFLIQYYNGEERAKGNILERFSAQQFPDLHSELNLSSLELGDSALYFCASSDEDRGGMNTEAFFGQGTRLTVV.

The gene calls are TRBV29-1 and TRBJ1-1, with a possible D match to TRBD1 (5 bases). V was cut by 7 bases and J by 0 bases, with 12 bases left in between. The CDR3 sequence is 13 residues long. The germline CDR1 and CDR2 sequences are SQVTM and ANQGSEA. This CDR3 is CSAFRELNTEAFF. In DNA form, the CDR3 reads TGCAGCGCCTTCAGGGAATTGAACACTGAAGCTTTCTTT.

V and J are TRBV11-2 and TRBJ1-3; tentative D call: TRBD1 (6 bases). The V gene lost 5 bases and the J gene lost 4 bases, with 12 bases spanning the gap. CDR1 SGHAT and CDR2 FQNNGV come from the germline V gene. The CDR3 consists of 14 residues. Here the CDR3 DNA reads TGTGCCAGCAGCCCACAGGGAGGCGGAAACACCATATATTTT. This gives the protein CASSPQGGGNTIYF. Looking up the rest from reference TRBV11-2 and TRBJ1-3 gives the full variable domain: EAGVAQSPRYKIIEKRQSVAFWCNPISGHATLYWYQQILGQGPKLLIQFQNNGVVDDSQLPKDRFSAERLKGVDSTLKIQPAKLEDSAVYLCASSPQGGGNTIYFGEGSWLTVV.

The chain uses TRBV9 and TRBJ2-3; the D gene is possibly TRBD2 (7 bases). This CDR3 is built from 15 residues. The germline gives CDR1 SGDLS, CDR2 YYNGEE. Trimming cost V 0 bases and J 4 bases, with 12 bases left between them. CDR3 in DNA: TGTGCCAGCAGCGTAGCGGGGGGCGAGGCAGATACGCAGTATTTT. Its translation: CASSVAGGEADTQYF.